A single sample gave rise to the 5 T cell receptor beta chains below, sequenced in a study of patients and donors after allogeneic stem cell transplantation. TCRdb passed the RT-PCR reads through MiXCR, listing each CDR3 protein once. The data contain approximately 150,000 distinct CDR3 sequences, about 29% of them seen just once; the ten biggest clones take up 3.2%. Sequencing was carried out using blood, either unsorted or a sorted T cell fraction (not recorded which). The receptors originated from a human donor who was either an allogeneic HSCT recipient or a stem cell or donor lymphocyte infusion donor (not recorded which). It is not recorded whose cells these are; they may come from a transplant donor.

This clonotype came up a few times. V is TRBV6-5 and J is TRBJ2-7, with 11 bases that match TRBD2. V was pared by 0 bases and J by 3 bases, with 1 base of the junction left unmatched. The CDR3 length is 15 residues. Germline V CDR1 and CDR2: MNHEY, SVGAGI. CDR3 in amino acids: CASSYSGTSGYEQYF. CDR3 in DNA: TGTGCCAGCAGTTACTCCGGGACTAGCGGCTACGAGCAGTACTTC.

The rearrangement uses TRBV7-9 and TRBJ2-1; D not certain. Germline V CDR1 and CDR2: SEHNR, FQNEAQ (reference sequence). This CDR3 comprises 12 residues. The germline V and J ends were trimmed by 4 bases and 7 bases, with 8 bases remaining between them. DNA of the CDR3: TGTGCCAGCAGCTCTGCTAGAAATGAGCAGTTCTTC. Translated: CASSSARNEQFF.

This chain's CDR3 is CASSYRETYEQYF. The CDR3 DNA is TGTGCCAGCAGTTACCGGGAAACTTACGAGCAGTACTTC. This sequence joins TRBV6-5 and TRBJ2-7; tentative D call: TRBD2 (5 bases). The CDR3 runs to 13 residues. Deletions cut 2 bases from V and 4 bases from J, with 9 bases between. CDR1 and CDR2 from the germline V gene are MNHEY and SVGAGI.

The V and J genes are TRBV7-9 and TRBJ2-2, with a possible D match to TRBD2 (6 bases). The CDR3 is 16 residues long. CDR1 is SEHNR, CDR2 FQNEAQ, per germline (reference sequence). V lost 4 bases to trimming and J lost 1 base, with 13 bases between them. The CDR3 DNA reads as TGTGCCAGCAGCTCGACCCTCGGGAGGAACACCGGGGAGCTGTTTTTT. It codes for CASSSTLGRNTGELFF.

The V call is TRBV15, the J call TRBJ2-7; 9 bases line up with TRBD1. Germline assignment: CDR1 LNHNV and CDR2 YYDKDF (reference sequence). The junction had 8 bases not matched to a gene; V was cut back by 3 bases and J by 2 bases. CDR3 length: 16 residues. The CDR3 protein is CATSSGRRDRAYEQYF. The DNA for the CDR3 is TGTGCCACCAGCAGTGGCCGCCGGGACAGGGCCTACGAGCAGTACTTC.